This TCR beta chain was captured by sequencing in a study of shared clonotypes between healthy human individuals. Study-level points and caveats: The low donor count limited represented genetic and exposure-history diversity.

It was CD45RO-negative cells, positively selected for CCR7, that made up naive CD8 cells, with terminally differentiated effector memory CD45RA+ cells excluded. The healthy adult donors were HIV-negative and reported no recent acute infections or vaccinations. Everyone who donated was a Caucasian adult who lived in Nashville, Tennessee. Germline values: CDR1 SNHLY, CDR2 FYNNEI. CDR3 size: 16 residues. The V end lost 7 bases, the J end lost 2 bases, and 18 bases lay between the germline ends. Concerning this clone: No antigen is known for it.

Original analysis: Filtering differed because ImmunoSEQ produced junction-only sequences that carried no quality scores. The table came from immunoSEQ multiplex PCR; TCRdb's copy has only in-frame clones and leaves some out. Clone size and V and J calls were adopted from that table, with D and trimming inferred from the DNA. The sample shows about 2,100,000 clones, approximately 94% of them seen only once. Sequencing was done on a sample of naive CD8+ T cells from PBMCs. V usage is TRBV2 and J usage is TRBJ1-3; possibly TRBD1 for D (5 bases). This receptor was obtained from a man aged 18 to 29 in good health. Some clones in this sample may be carry-over from other donors' samples. DNA of the CDR3: TGTGCCAGCACTGCCACCCCGGGGCGCACTGGAAACACCATATATTTT. It is translated as CASTATPGRTGNTIYF.